A selection of T cell receptor beta chains follows, all from one sample in a study of blood T cell repertoires in COVID-19. Profiling relied on immunoSEQ multiplex PCR, and the TCRdb table lists in-frame clones only, not all of them. Of approximately 440,000 clones listed, less than 95% are singletons. Material: PBMCs or T cells enriched from blood (not recorded which). These receptor sequences come from a man aged 18 to 29 who had recovered from COVID-19. The CDR3 runs from the conserved cysteine through the conserved F or W. The D gene is left open where the match is weak. A row's size may be missing; if present it is once, few, many or a size class.

v_call,clone_size,j_call,d_call,cdr3_nt,cdr3_aa
TRBV20-1,-,TRBJ2-2,-,TGCAGTGCTAGTGGACAGAACACCGGGGAGCTGTTTTTT,CSASGQNTGELFF
TRBV5-1,once,TRBJ2-5,TRBD2,TGCGCCAGCAGCGGGAGGGCTTTAGGAGGGGAGACCCAGTACTTC,CASSGRALGGETQYF
TRBV6-2/TRBV6-3,few,TRBJ1-1,-,TGTGCCAGCAGTTGGACTGTTTACAGTGAAGCTTTCTTT,CASSWTVYSEAFF
TRBV10-3,-,TRBJ1-5,-,TGTGCCATCAGAAGGAGCGAGCGTCAGCCCCAGCATTTT,CAIRRSERQPQHF
TRBV7-2,-,TRBJ1-5,-,TGTGCCAGCAGCTTAGGGAGACGGAGCAATCAGCCCCAGCATTTT,CASSLGRRSNQPQHF
TRBV18,few,TRBJ2-2,TRBD2,TGTGCCAGCTCACCCAGCGGGGGGAACACCGGGGAGCTGTTTTTT,CASSPSGGNTGELFF
TRBV29-1,-,TRBJ1-5,TRBD1,TGCAGCGTAAAAGACAGGGGGAAAGAGCCCCAGCATTTT,CSVKDRGKEPQHF
TRBV11-2,-,TRBJ2-5,TRBD2,TGTGCCAGCAGCTTAGGTGCGGGGGGGGGACAAGAGACCCAGTACTTC,CASSLGAGGGQETQYF
TRBV2,-,TRBJ2-5,-,TGTGCCAGCAGTCGTATACAAGAGACCCAGTACTTC,CASSRIQETQYF
TRBV28,-,TRBJ1-2,-,TGTGCCAGCAGTTTCCCTCCTCTGAGGGCGATTGGGGGCGGATCAAGTGGCTACACCTTC,CASSFPPLRAIGGGSSGYTF
TRBV25-1,-,TRBJ1-1,TRBD1,TGTGCCAGCAGTCCTCAGACAGGGGGGAGCACTGAAGCTTTCTTT,CASSPQTGGSTEAFF
TRBV13,-,TRBJ1-2,-,TGTGCCAGCAGCCTCGGAGCGCACTATGGCTACACCTTC,CASSLGAHYGYTF
TRBV7-9,-,TRBJ2-5,-,TGTGCCAGCAGCTTATTACTGGACCAAGAGACCCAGTACTTC,CASSLLLDQETQYF
TRBV2,once,TRBJ1-2,TRBD1,TGTGCCAGCAGTGGGACAGGGGGAAAGGCCTATGGCTACACCTTC,CASSGTGGKAYGYTF
TRBV30,-,TRBJ1-2,TRBD1,TGTGCCTGGAGGACAGGGCAGCACTATGGCTACACCTTC,CAWRTGQHYGYTF
TRBV9,-,TRBJ1-1,TRBD1,TGTGCCAGCAGCGTAGAGGCAGGGGGAGGTACTGAAGCTTTCTTT,CASSVEAGGGTEAFF
TRBV10-3,-,TRBJ2-3,TRBD2,TGTGCCATCAGTGAGCGACTAGCGGGGGGCACAGATACGCAGTATTTT,CAISERLAGGTDTQYF
TRBV5-3,-,TRBJ2-3,TRBD2,TGTGCCAGAAGCTTGGCGGCCAGCGGGAGGGGAGCTAGCACAGATACGCAGTATTTT,CARSLAASGRGASTDTQYF
TRBV27,-,TRBJ1-1,TRBD1,TGTGCCAGCAGGCAGACAGGGAGAGTGCTCACTGAAGCTTTCTTT,CASRQTGRVLTEAFF
TRBV5-1,once,TRBJ2-5,-,TGCGCCAGCAGCTTTGTTACAGACCAAGAGACCCAGTACTTC,CASSFVTDQETQYF
TRBV28,-,TRBJ1-1,-,TGTGCCAGTCTCTCGTGGGACACGGAAGCTTTCTTT,CASLSWDTEAFF
TRBV9,-,TRBJ2-1,TRBD2,TGTGCCAGCAGCGTAGGCGGTAGCGGGAGGAATGAGCAGTTCTTC,CASSVGGSGRNEQFF
TRBV2,-,TRBJ1-1,TRBD1,TGTGCCAGCAGTGAAGGGACAGGGGGGATCACTGAAGCTTTCTTT,CASSEGTGGITEAFF
TRBV11-2,-,TRBJ2-2,TRBD2,TGTGCCAGCAGCTTGGGCTTGCGGGGGGCCGATACCGGGGAGCTGTTTTTT,CASSLGLRGADTGELFF
TRBV14,few,TRBJ1-6,-,TGTGCCAGCAGCGAAGAGGGGGACTCCCTCCACTTT,CASSEEGDSLHF
TRBV6-2/TRBV6-3,-,TRBJ1-1,-,TGTGCCAGCAGTTACCGAGTGACTGAAGCTTTCTTT,CASSYRVTEAFF
TRBV7-8,-,TRBJ1-4,-,TGTGCCAGCAGCTTCAGGGTTGATAATGAAAAACTGTTTTTT,CASSFRVDNEKLFF
TRBV10-3,-,TRBJ1-3,-,TGTGCCATCAGCTCTGACAGCTCTGGAAACACCATATATTTT,CAISSDSSGNTIYF
TRBV4-1,-,TRBJ1-2,TRBD1,TGCGCCAGCAGCCAACAGCAGGGGGCCAACTATGGCTACACCTTC,CASSQQQGANYGYTF
TRBV30,-,TRBJ1-1,-,TGTGCCTGTTCGGGGAGCACTGAAGCTTTCTTT,CACSGSTEAFF
TRBV27,-,TRBJ2-7,TRBD2,TGTGCCAGCAGTAAGCGGGAGGACTCCTACGAGCAGTACTTC,CASSKREDSYEQYF
TRBV6-5,once,TRBJ1-2,-,TGTGCCAGCACCACGGGGGGCGACTATGGCTACACCTTC,CASTTGGDYGYTF
TRBV28,few,TRBJ1-1,-,TGTGCCAGCAGTTTGAGGGCTGGGACTGAAGCTTTCTTT,CASSLRAGTEAFF
TRBV28,once,TRBJ1-5,-,TGTGCCAGCAGCGAACAGAGTGGCAATCAGCCCCAGCATTTT,CASSEQSGNQPQHF
TRBV30,-,TRBJ1-5,TRBD1,TGTGCCTGGAGGCGCAGGACAGGAAATCAGCCCCAGCATTTT,CAWRRRTGNQPQHF
TRBV3-1/TRBV3-2,-,TRBJ2-5,-,TGTGCCAGCAGCCAAATGGCTCAGTCCCAAGAGACCCAGTACTTC,CASSQMAQSQETQYF
TRBV19,-,TRBJ1-5,-,TGTGCCAGTAGTATCAGGGGTTTGGGCAATCAGCCCCAGCATTTT,CASSIRGLGNQPQHF
TRBV18,-,TRBJ2-7,TRBD1,TGTGCCAGCTCACCACCGGGACAGGGTACAACCGGGCAGTACTTC,CASSPPGQGTTGQYF
TRBV5-1,-,TRBJ2-2,TRBD1,TGCGCCAGCAGCTTGACAGGGGGACGCACCGGGGAGCTGTTTTTT,CASSLTGGRTGELFF
TRBV5-1,-,TRBJ2-3,TRBD2,TGCGCCAGCAGCTTGGGGGGGAGCGGGAGTACGCAGTATTTT,CASSLGGSGSTQYF
TRBV19,-,TRBJ2-7,TRBD2,TGTGCCAGTAGCGTGGCGGGAGCTTTCTACGAGCAGTACTTC,CASSVAGAFYEQYF
TRBV9,-,TRBJ1-4,TRBD1,TGTGCCAGCAGCACAGGGGGGGTTGGATCCCGGGAAAAACTGTTTTTT,CASSTGGVGSREKLFF
TRBV4-1,-,TRBJ1-5,TRBD1,TGCGCCAGCAGCCAAGAGGTGGTGACAGGGGGCTGGCAGCCCCAGCATTTT,CASSQEVVTGGWQPQHF
TRBV19,-,TRBJ2-1,TRBD1,TGTGCCAGTAGGACAGGGGATTCCTACAATGAGCAGTTCTTC,CASRTGDSYNEQFF
TRBV25-1,-,TRBJ1-1,-,TGTGCCAGCACCTCTCCCCAGGGGAACACTGAAGCTTTCTTT,CASTSPQGNTEAFF
TRBV27,-,TRBJ1-1,-,TGTGCCAGCAGTTTTCGTGAGGACACTGAAGCTTTCTTT,CASSFREDTEAFF
TRBV11-2,-,TRBJ2-7,TRBD1,TGTGCCAGCAGCTTCGGTGCAGGGGGTCTCTACGAGCAGTACTTC,CASSFGAGGLYEQYF
TRBV2,-,TRBJ1-5,TRBD1,TGTGCCAGCAGTGGACAGGGATCCAATCAGCCCCAGCATTTT,CASSGQGSNQPQHF
TRBV3-1/TRBV3-2,-,TRBJ1-1,TRBD1,TGTGCCAGCAGCCAGCCCAGGACAGGGGGCGGAACTGAAGCTTTCTTT,CASSQPRTGGGTEAFF
TRBV5-5,-,TRBJ1-2,TRBD1,TGTGCCAGCAGCTTGGCCCTCACAGGGGGCTCAGACTATGGCTACACCTTC,CASSLALTGGSDYGYTF
TRBV5-1,once,TRBJ2-7,TRBD1,TGCGCCAGCAGCCAACGACAGGGGAACACCTACGAGCAGTACTTC,CASSQRQGNTYEQYF
TRBV27,-,TRBJ1-5,-,TGTGCCAGCAGTTTGCGACAGGACGGCAATCAGCCCCAGCATTTT,CASSLRQDGNQPQHF
TRBV2,-,TRBJ1-1,-,TGTGCCAGCAGTGGTCAGTTTGAAGCTTTCTTT,CASSGQFEAFF
TRBV5-1,few,TRBJ2-2,TRBD1,TGCGCCAGCAGCTCCGAAGGGGGCAGAAACACCGGGGAGCTGTTTTTT,CASSSEGGRNTGELFF
TRBV6-5,-,TRBJ2-7,-,TGTGCCAGCAGTTCTCGTTACGAGCAGTACTTC,CASSSRYEQYF